A selection of T cell receptor beta chains follows, all from one sample in a study of metastatic and nonmetastatic thyroid tumors. TCRdb re-called clones from the PCR reads using MiXCR. Among tens of thousands of clones listed, more than 20% were seen once. The sample was blood. These TCRs come from a female donor with papillary thyroid cancer or a benign thyroid nodule (not recorded which). Some clones in this sample may be carry-over from other donors' samples. Each CDR3 is given with its conserved first and last residue. D genes are given only for firm matches. Rows may omit the clone size; those that give it use once, few, many or a size class.

d_gene	v_gene	abundance	len	j_gene	CDR3aa	CDR3nt
TRBD2	TRBV7-2	many	15	TRBJ2-1	CASSLLRTSGSEQFF	TGTGCCAGCAGCTTACTCCGGACTAGCGGGAGTGAGCAGTTCTTC
.	TRBV25-1	many	15	TRBJ2-3	CASSDLTGRADTQYF	TGTGCCAGCAGTGACTTAACAGGGCGCGCAGATACGCAGTATTTT
.	TRBV6-1	many	13	TRBJ1-1	CASGFLGDTEAFF	TGTGCCAGCGGGTTCTTGGGGGACACTGAAGCTTTCTTT
.	TRBV19	many	16	TRBJ1-5	CASNPSRALRSQPQHF	TGTGCCAGCAACCCATCAAGGGCTCTTCGCAGTCAGCCCCAGCATTTT
TRBD1	TRBV24-1	medium-sized	15	TRBJ2-7	CATSDGTTGHYEQYF	TGTGCCACCAGTGATGGTACGACAGGGCACTACGAGCAGTACTTC
.	TRBV27	many	13	TRBJ2-7	CASSLSIPPEQYF	TGTGCCAGCAGTTTATCCATCCCCCCCGAGCAGTACTTC
TRBD1	TRBV12-3/TRBV12-4	many	14	TRBJ2-3	CASSSGQGADTQYF	TGTGCCAGCAGCTCTGGACAGGGCGCAGATACGCAGTATTTT
.	TRBV10-3	many	15	TRBJ1-2	CAISEVSGIDYGYTF	TGTGCCATCAGTGAAGTTTCCGGGATTGATTATGGCTACACCTTC
TRBD1	TRBV14	many	17	TRBJ2-7	CASSPGQDLFSSYEQYF	TGTGCCAGCAGCCCGGGACAGGATCTTTTTAGCTCCTACGAGCAGTACTTC
.	TRBV9	.	14	TRBJ2-7	CASTLCWAPHEQYF	TGTGCCAGTACCCTCTGTTGGGCCCCCCACGAGCAGTACTTC
.	TRBV3-1	many	16	TRBJ1-1	CASSQTPGAVDTEAFF	TGTGCCAGCAGCCAAACCCCGGGAGCGGTAGACACTGAAGCTTTCTTT
TRBD2	TRBV20-1	many	15	TRBJ2-7	CSARDRERGASEQYF	TGCAGTGCTAGAGATCGGGAGCGGGGGGCGAGTGAGCAGTACTTC
.	TRBV20-1	.	13	TRBJ1-6	CSACQLLGTPLEF	TGCAGTGCCTGTCAATTGCTAGGGACACCACTCGAGTTT
.	TRBV5-1	many	19	TRBJ2-1	CASSLWVQPRWSSYNEQFF	TGCGCCAGCAGCTTGTGGGTACAGCCTAGGTGGAGCTCCTACAATGAGCAGTTCTTC
.	TRBV5-1	many	15	TRBJ2-7	CASSLGRGGSYEQYF	TGCGCCAGCAGCTTGGGCCGAGGGGGCTCCTACGAGCAGTACTTC
.	TRBV6-1	medium-sized	12	TRBJ1-2	CASSDEGYGYTF	TGTGCCAGCAGTGATGAGGGCTATGGCTACACCTTC
.	TRBV12-5	once	15	TRBJ2-2	CASGLWQGGTGQLFF	TGTGCTAGTGGTTTGTGGCAGGGGGGCACCGGGCAGCTGTTTTTT
TRBD2	TRBV3-1	many	15	TRBJ2-1	CASSQDLLAGNEQFF	TGTGCCAGCAGCCAAGATCTTCTAGCGGGAAATGAGCAGTTCTTC
.	TRBV20-1	many	14	TRBJ1-3	CSARDGVSGNTIYF	TGCAGTGCTAGAGATGGGGTCTCTGGAAACACCATATATTTT
.	TRBV5-1	medium-sized	16	TRBJ1-6	CASSLAGQNNNSPLHF	TGCGCCAGCAGCTTGGCTGGACAGAATAATAATTCACCCCTCCACTTT
.	TRBV24-1	few	15	TRBJ1-2	CATSDRTGGFYGYTF	TGTGCCACCAGTGACCGCACAGGAGGATTTTATGGCTACACCTTC
TRBD2	TRBV7-3	.	16	TRBJ2-2	CASSPTSSGSFGELFF	TGTGCCAGCAGTCCCACTTCTAGCGGGAGTTTCGGGGAGCTGTTTTTT
.	TRBV20-1	many	13	TRBJ2-7	CSATTGEAYEQYF	TGCAGTGCTACGACTGGAGAAGCCTACGAGCAGTACTTC
.	TRBV6-5	medium-sized	15	TRBJ2-7	CASSYLGSGVDEQYF	TGTGCCAGCAGTTACCTCGGGTCGGGGGTCGACGAGCAGTACTTC
TRBD1	TRBV9	.	15	TRBJ2-2	CASSERTGGTGELFF	TGTGCCAGCAGCGAGAGGACAGGGGGTACCGGGGAGCTGTTTTTT
TRBD2	TRBV12-3/TRBV12-4	.	15	TRBJ2-3	CGSSFRGRAQDTQYF	TGTGGCAGCAGTTTCAGAGGGAGGGCGCAAGATACGCAGTATTTT
.	TRBV2	medium-sized	15	TRBJ2-7	CASSEGPVLSYEQYF	TGTGCCAGCAGTGAAGGCCCCGTCCTCTCCTACGAGCAGTACTTC
.	TRBV6-1	few	13	TRBJ2-7	CASSPLSAYGQYF	TGTGCCAGCAGCCCTCTCTCGGCGTACGGGCAGTACTTC
TRBD2	TRBV9	many	17	TRBJ2-3	CASSVGGSGRAMDTQYF	TGTGCCAGCAGCGTAGGAGGCAGCGGGAGGGCCATGGATACGCAGTATTTT
TRBD1	TRBV9	many	15	TRBJ2-7	CASSPSSTGIGEQYF	TGTGCCAGCAGCCCTTCCTCGACAGGGATTGGGGAGCAGTACTTC
.	TRBV9	many	15	TRBJ2-1	CASSVDPGLYNEQFF	TGTGCCAGCAGCGTAGACCCGGGACTTTACAATGAGCAGTTCTTC
.	TRBV3-1	many	12	TRBJ1-4	CASSHEGRKLFF	TGTGCCAGCAGCCACGAGGGTCGAAAACTGTTTTTT
.	TRBV12-3/TRBV12-4	.	11	TRBJ2-7	CASSLEFGQYF	TGTGCCAGCAGTTTAGAGTTTGGGCAGTACTTC
.	TRBV27	medium-sized	12	TRBJ2-7	CASADSSYEQYF	TGTGCCAGCGCTGATAGCTCCTACGAGCAGTACTTC
.	TRBV3-1	many	17	TRBJ1-2	CASSQGTLGQSFDGYTF	TGTGCCAGCAGCCAGGGCACCTTGGGGCAGTCGTTTGATGGCTACACCTTC
.	TRBV6-5	medium-sized	15	TRBJ2-7	CASSYSLRGMGEQYF	TGTGCCAGCAGTTACTCGTTGCGGGGCATGGGCGAGCAGTACTTC
TRBD1	TRBV4-1	many	16	TRBJ1-1	CASSQAIQTGRTEAFF	TGCGCCAGCAGCCAAGCCATCCAGACAGGGCGGACTGAAGCTTTCTTT
.	TRBV5-1	.	16	TRBJ2-2	CASSLGDLPRTGELFF	TGCGCCAGTAGCTTGGGGGACTTACCGAGGACCGGGGAGCTGTTTTTT
.	TRBV4-1	.	16	TRBJ2-1	CASSQDLASSNNEQFF	TGCGCCAGCAGCCAAGATCTGGCTAGCTCAAACAATGAGCAGTTCTTC
TRBD2	TRBV27	medium-sized	15	TRBJ2-1	CASSLGGGRYNEQFF	TGTGCCAGCAGTTTAGGGGGAGGGCGATACAATGAGCAGTTCTTC
TRBD2	TRBV7-2	many	15	TRBJ2-7	CASSLGQAGLYEQYF	TGTGCCAGCAGCTTAGGTCAAGCGGGGCTCTACGAGCAGTACTTC
TRBD1	TRBV5-4	many	15	TRBJ2-5	CASSLMGTGEETQYF	TGTGCCAGCAGCTTGATGGGGACAGGGGAAGAGACCCAGTACTTC
.	TRBV28	few	14	TRBJ1-2	CASSFGQGSGGYTF	TGTGCCAGCAGTTTTGGGCAGGGGAGCGGTGGCTACACCTTC
TRBD1	TRBV20-1	.	15	TRBJ2-7	CSTSSGTGYAYEQYF	TGCAGTACCAGTTCAGGGACAGGTTATGCCTACGAGCAGTACTTC
.	TRBV11-2	many	15	TRBJ2-3	CASSFQLRSTDTQYF	TGTGCCAGCAGCTTCCAACTGAGGAGCACAGATACGCAGTATTTT
.	TRBV18	.	13	TRBJ2-7	CASSTSANYEQYF	TGTGCCAGCTCCACGTCAGCGAACTACGAGCAGTACTTC
.	TRBV7-2	many	14	TRBJ2-5	CASSLTLDQETQYF	TGTGCCAGCAGCTTAACGCTGGATCAAGAGACCCAGTACTTC
TRBD2	TRBV12-3/TRBV12-4	.	16	TRBJ2-3	CASSTSAGTSKDTQYF	TGTGCCAGCAGCACTAGCGCGGGTACTAGCAAAGATACGCAGTATTTT